This paragraph reports one TCR beta chain. Its target is unknown. The data were obtained in a study of blood T cells in healthy people across ages. General observations from the study: Naive T cell percentage by flow cytometry tracked strongly with beta diversity. TCR beta diversity, measured per million T cells, fell in a roughly linear way with age.

A minimum of 6 micrograms of total RNA was extracted per sample. Germline CDR1 and CDR2: SGHTA and FQGNSA. The CDR3 has 13 amino acids. The germline V and J ends were trimmed by 8 bases and 11 bases, with 21 bases remaining between them. PCR was performed a second time for about 7 to 11 cycles using a sample-barcoded 5' primer and a J-beta primer mix. Per sample, CDR3-containing paired-end reads numbered at least 2.5 million. From the 5' RACE reads, TCRdb called clonotypes with MiXCR, one entry per CDR3 protein. The table shows 850,000 to 1,300,000 distinct CDR3 sequences, with less than 50% occurring only once.

Specimen: blood. The chain recombines TRBV7-2 with TRBJ2-5; D unresolved. This clonotype was obtained from a woman in her fifties or sixties in good health. For the CDR3, the DNA is TGTGCCAGCCAATCGGTCCTAGGCAATGAGCAGTACTTC. This gives the protein CASQSVLGNEQYF.